This record covers a single TCR beta chain. The target antigen is unknown. The CDR3 has 16 residues. Deletions cut 6 bases from V and 0 bases from J, with 15 bases between. TCRdb itself ran the 5' RACE reads through MiXCR, one entry per CDR3 protein. The sample contains fewer than 900,000 distinct CDR3 sequences, 15% to 20% of which appear only once. This sample stems from a study of identical twins. Study-level findings and limits: With monozygotic twins, out-of-frame TCR alpha sharing exceeded what models estimated. Memory repertoires lacked the insertion deficit that abundant cord blood beta clonotypes showed.

The data were also submitted as part of a second study, on T cells expressing NK-cell markers. As reported in that work: Sorted T-cell subsets CD3+CD56+NKG2C+, CD3+CD56+NKG2C- and CD3+CD56-NKG2C+ were TCR beta-sequenced. The same clonotypes also predominated in the CD3+CD56-NKG2C+ fraction of several donors.

Sequenced material: PBMCs. This TCR came from a woman aged 18 to 35 in good health. The chain combines TRBV12-3 or TRBV12-4 with TRBJ2-1; D is perhaps TRBD1 (6 bases). The DNA for the CDR3 is TGTGCCAGCAGACCAGACAGGCCCTCCTCCTACAATGAGCAGTTCTTC. It yields the protein CASRPDRPSSYNEQFF.